The 8 T cell receptor beta chains presented below share a single source sample, sequenced in a study of CD8 T cells in ankylosing spondylitis (dated by TCRdb to 2015 to 2018). Library prep was done by 5' RACE. The reads were generated on an Illumina HiSeq 2500. Clones were called with MiXCR by TCRdb after fastp trimmed the public reads at Q25, and only in-frame beta chains were retained. Rows with a matching CDR3 protein are joined into one entry that keeps the most common DNA and genes. Counted in this sample were roughly 69,000 distinct CDR3 sequences; 5.3% of them appeared once. The top ten constitute around 2.2% of the sample. The specimen sequenced was blood, either unsorted or a sorted T cell fraction (not recorded which). Receptor source: a male donor with ankylosing spondylitis or in good health (not recorded which).

This clonotype was seen at least ten times. J is TRBJ2-3 and V is TRBV7-8; no reliable D call. V lost 5 bases and J lost 4, with 10 bases in between. The CDR3 has 13 residues. Per germline, CDR1 SGHVS and CDR2 FQNEAQ. The CDR3 loop is CASSRARADTQYF. In DNA form, the CDR3 reads TGTGCCAGCAGCCGTGCTAGGGCAGATACGCAGTATTTT.

The chain carries TRBV5-1 and TRBJ2-7; tentatively, D is TRBD1 or TRBD2 (5 bases each). Trimming cost V 1 base and J 3 bases, with 23 bases left between them. The CDR3 runs 18 residues. Germline CDR1 reads SGHRS; CDR2 reads YFSETQ. CDR3 sequence reads: CASSLWGQRDTRNYEQYF. The CDR3 DNA reads as TGCGCCAGCAGCTTGTGGGGCCAAAGGGATACTAGAAACTACGAGCAGTACTTC.

Ten or more counts support this clonotype. The chain links TRBV28 to TRBJ1-6, with a tentative D call TRBD1 (6 bases). The CDR3 is made up of 15 amino acids. V was clipped by 6 bases and J by 7 bases, with 16 bases between them. Germline V gene lookup returns CDR1 MDHEN and CDR2 SYDVKM. DNA of the CDR3: TGTGCCAGCAGCAGGGACATTACCATCAATTCACCCCTCCACTTT. This translates into CASSRDITINSPLHF.

This clonotype has a count of ten or more. The V and J genes are TRBV6-1 and TRBJ1-3, with D tentatively TRBD1 (6 bases). Between the trimmed V and J ends, which lost 9 bases and 2 bases, there was a span of 11 bases. The CDR3 length is 13 residues. Germline V gene data show CDR1 as MNHNS and CDR2 as SASEGT. In nucleotides, the CDR3 is TGTGCCAGTACACGGACAGCTGGAAACACCATATATTTT. Residues: CASTRTAGNTIYF.

This clonotype was recorded many times. The chain uses TRBV6-6 and TRBJ1-5; D unresolved. Trimming shortened V by 6 bases and J by 5 bases, and 8 bases separated the two germline ends. Germline CDR1 and CDR2: MNHNY and SVGAGI (reference sequence). The CDR3 consists of 12 residues. The CDR3 protein is CASSPRDQPQHF. CDR3 DNA: TGTGCCAGCAGCCCCCGCGATCAGCCCCAGCATTTT.

This clonotype was seen ten or more times. This rearrangement joins TRBV7-3 to TRBJ2-3, with TRBD2 as a possible D gene (7 bases). Per the germline V gene, CDR1 is SGHTA and CDR2 is FQGTGA. V dropped 3 bases and J dropped 2 bases, with 12 bases sitting between them. The CDR3 contains 15 residues. The CDR3 sequence: CASSFAGGLTDTQYF. The CDR3 nucleotides are TGTGCCAGCAGCTTCGCCGGGGGGCTCACAGATACGCAGTATTTT.

This clonotype was seen many times. The chain joins TRBV15 to TRBJ2-4; the match to TRBD1 covers 11 bases. CDR1 is LNHNV and CDR2 is YYDKDF in the germline V gene (reference sequence). The V gene end was trimmed by 1 base and the J gene end by 8 bases; junction bases not matched to a gene: 4. This CDR3 region has 15 residues. CDR3 bases: TGTGCCACCAGCAGAGCGGACAGGGGGCAAGACATTCAGTACTTC. This encodes CATSRADRGQDIQYF.

This clonotype appeared many times. The chain couples TRBV20-1 to TRBJ2-1, with D unresolved. Germline-derived CDR1 and CDR2 are DFQATT and SNEGSKA (reference sequence). Trimming cost V 7 bases and J 7 bases, with 17 bases left between them. CDR3 length: 13 residues. CDR3 DNA: TGCAGTGTCCCCAGTATAGGGCGGAATGAGCAGTTCTTC. It encodes CSVPSIGRNEQFF.